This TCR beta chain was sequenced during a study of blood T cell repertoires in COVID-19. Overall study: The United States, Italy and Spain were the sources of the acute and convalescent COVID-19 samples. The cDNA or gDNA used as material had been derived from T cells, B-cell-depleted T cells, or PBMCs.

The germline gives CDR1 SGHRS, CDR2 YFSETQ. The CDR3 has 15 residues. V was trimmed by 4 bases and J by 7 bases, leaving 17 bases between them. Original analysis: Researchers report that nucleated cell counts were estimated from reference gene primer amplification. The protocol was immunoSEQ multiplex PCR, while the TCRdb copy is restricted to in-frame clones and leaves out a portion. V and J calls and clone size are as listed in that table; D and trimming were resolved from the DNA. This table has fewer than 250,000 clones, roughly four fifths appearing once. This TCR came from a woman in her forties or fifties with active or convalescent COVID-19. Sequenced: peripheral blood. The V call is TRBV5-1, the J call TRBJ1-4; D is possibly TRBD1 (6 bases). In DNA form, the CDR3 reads TGCGCCAGCAGCCCAGACGGGACACCGGGTGAAAAACTGTTTTTT. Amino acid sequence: CASSPDGTPGEKLFF.